The 32 T cell receptor beta chains in this list originate from one sample, sequenced in a study of T cell changes during pregnancy in multiple sclerosis. Sequencing used immunoSEQ multiplex PCR; TCRdb keeps in-frame clones, though not all of them. This repertoire shows 45,000 to 55,000 clones, about 87% found once; its top ten account for about 2%. Source: peripheral blood, taken in the first trimester of pregnancy. The receptor source for this set is a female donor with multiple sclerosis, enrolled in a pregnancy study.

J is TRBJ2-1 and V is TRBV7-2, with D possibly TRBD1 on 6 matching bases. V lost 1 base, J lost 9 bases, and 16 bases lay in between. Per the germline V gene, CDR1 is SGHTA and CDR2 is FQGNSA. The CDR3 covers 15 residues. This CDR3 is CASSLGAGERGEQFF. DNA for the CDR3: TGTGCCAGCAGCTTAGGGGCAGGGGAGCGCGGTGAGCAGTTCTTC.

The chain employs TRBV5-1 and TRBJ2-5; 7 nucleotides match TRBD1. This CDR3 is built from 14 residues. V trimming: 0 bases; J trimming: 3 bases; junction bases outside the gene matches: 2. The germline gives CDR1 SGHRS, CDR2 YFSETQ. The DNA of the CDR3 is TGCGCCAGCAGCTTGGGGGGGACAGAAGAGACCCAGTACTTC. Amino acids: CASSLGGTEETQYF.

Turning to this clone: Other DNA variants within this sample encode the same CDR3. The rearrangement joins TRBV5-1 to TRBJ1-2; 8 nucleotides match TRBD1. Unmatched junction bases numbered 0, after V lost 0 bases and J lost 2 bases. The germline CDR1 and CDR2 sequences are SGHRS and YFSETQ. CDR3 size: 14 residues. CDR3 protein: CASSLDRGNYGYTF. CDR3 nucleotides: TGCGCCAGCAGCTTGGACAGGGGGAACTATGGCTACACCTTC.

This chain links TRBV2 with TRBJ1-2, with TRBD1 as a possible D gene (6 bases). CDR3 size: 11 residues. The ends were cut back, 7 bases at V and 5 bases at J, with 8 bases in the middle. Germline CDR1 is SNHLY and CDR2 is FYNNEI. The CDR3 nucleotides are TGTGCCAGCAATACAGGGTATGGCTACACCTTC. Its protein is CASNTGYGYTF.

This chain connects TRBV6-6 to TRBJ1-3; tentatively, D is TRBD1 (6 bases). The CDR3 is made up of 15 amino acids. The germline V gene has CDR1 MNHNY and CDR2 SVGAGI (reference sequence). The V and J ends lost 6 bases and 5 bases respectively, with 17 bases between them. CDR3: CASSLRGGGRNTIYF. Here the CDR3 DNA reads TGTGCCAGCAGCTTGCGGGGGGGCGGGCGAAACACCATATATTTT.

The rearrangement joins TRBV20-1 to TRBJ2-1; TRBD2 agrees at 7 bases. The junction had 10 bases not matched to a gene; V was cut back by 6 bases and J by 14 bases. The CDR3 spans 11 residues. The V gene's germline CDR1 is DFQATT and CDR2 SNEGSKA (reference sequence). The CDR3 is CSANSGTIKFF. The CDR3, as DNA: TGCAGTGCGAACTCGGGGACTATCAAGTTCTTC.

V gene TRBV7-2 combines with J gene TRBJ2-5, with D maybe TRBD2 (6 bases). The CDR3 is 14 amino acids. V lost 1 base and J 7 bases, leaving 13 bases between the germline ends. Germline CDR1 SGHTA, CDR2 FQGNSA. The CDR3 sequence: CASSLGAGSRTQYF. The CDR3, as DNA: TGTGCCAGCAGCTTAGGAGCGGGTTCCCGGACCCAGTACTTC.

This chain joins TRBV5-6 and TRBJ1-4; 10 bases fit TRBD1. The CDR3 is made up of 17 amino acids. V gave up 2 bases and J gave up 8 bases; unmatched junction bases: 12. Germline-derived CDR1 and CDR2 are SGHDT and YYEEEE. The CDR3 spells CASSFRDRGYEWEKLFF. The CDR3, as DNA: TGTGCCAGCAGCTTCCGGGACAGGGGATACGAATGGGAAAAACTGTTTTTT.

The chain links TRBV15 to TRBJ2-5; 7 nucleotides line up with TRBD2. V lost 3 bases, J lost 1 base, and 5 bases stayed unmatched. The CDR3 is 15 residues long. From germline, CDR1 is LNHNV and CDR2 YYDKDF (reference sequence). CDR3 sequence reads: CATSSPGRGQETQYF. Written as DNA, the CDR3 is TGTGCCACCAGCAGTCCGGGGAGGGGCCAAGAGACCCAGTACTTC.

This chain uses TRBV10-3 with TRBJ2-1; 7 bases fit TRBD2. Trimming at V came to 2 bases and at J to 5 bases, leaving 0 bases not matched to a gene. Germline V gene lookup returns CDR1 ENHRY and CDR2 SYGVKD. The CDR3 length is 13 residues. CDR3 sequence: CAISERGDNEQFF. In DNA form, the CDR3 reads TGTGCCATCAGTGAGCGGGGGGACAATGAGCAGTTCTTC.

The CDR3 protein is CASSSQGVWGNTIYF. CDR3 DNA: TGTGCCAGCAGTTCCCAGGGGGTTTGGGGAAACACCATATATTTT. The chain joins TRBV6-5 to TRBJ1-3; 7 positions match TRBD1. J gave up 4 bases and V 4 bases, and 7 bases lay outside the gene matches. Germline V gene lookup returns CDR1 MNHEY and CDR2 SVGAGI. This CDR3 region has 15 residues.

This chain connects TRBV5-1 to TRBJ1-5; 10 bases match TRBD1. The CDR3 has 15 amino acids. The germline V gene has CDR1 SGHRS and CDR2 YFSETQ. Trimming cost V 4 bases and J 6 bases; bases outside gene matches: 7. CDR3 region: CASSVGTGVTQPQHF. CDR3 nucleotide sequence: TGCGCCAGCAGCGTGGGGACAGGGGTAACTCAGCCCCAGCATTTT. Full variable domain (outside the CDR3, taken from reference TRBV5-1 and TRBJ1-5): KAGVTQTPRYLIKTRGQQVTLSCSPISGHRSVSWYQQTPGQGLQFLFEYFSETQRNKGNFPGRFSGRQFSNSRSEMNVSTLELGDSALYLCASSVGTGVTQPQHFGDGTRLSIL.

This chain joins TRBV5-4 and TRBJ1-1; weak D call: TRBD1 (5 bases). Trimming removed 5 bases from V and 0 bases from J, with 11 bases in between. The CDR3 runs to 14 residues. Germline CDR1 reads SGHNT; CDR2 reads YYREEE (reference sequence). CDR3 sequence (DNA): TGTGCCAGCAGGGGCGGGACGGTGAACACTGAAGCTTTCTTT. Translation: CASRGGTVNTEAFF.

The chain has TRBV7-2 and TRBJ2-7; 14 bases are shared with TRBD2. V shed 5 bases and J 1 base; nucleotides not matched to a gene: 10. CDR1 SGHTA and CDR2 FQGNSA come from the germline V gene. CDR3 length: 18 amino acids. The CDR3 region has the DNA TGTGCCAGCAGCCTTCGGGTGACTAGCGGGGGGGTTTCCTACGAGCAGTACTTC. Its translation is CASSLRVTSGGVSYEQYF.

The chain recombines TRBV20-1 with TRBJ1-1, with 7 positions matching TRBD1. In germline, CDR1 is DFQATT, CDR2 SNEGSKA (reference sequence). J lost 7 bases, V lost 4 bases, and 3 bases had no gene match. This CDR3 has 11 amino acids. The CDR3 region has the DNA TGCAGTGCTAAACAGGGGATTGAAGCTTTCTTT. It encodes CSAKQGIEAFF.

The V gene is TRBV7-2, the J gene TRBJ2-3; D might be TRBD2 (5 bases). The V gene's germline CDR1 is SGHTA and CDR2 FQGNSA. V lost 5 bases to trimming and J lost 0 bases, with 9 bases between them. The CDR3 loop spans 14 amino acids. The CDR3 DNA sequence: TGTGCCAGCAGCGTATGGACTAGCACAGATACGCAGTATTTT. As protein: CASSVWTSTDTQYF.

The rearrangement links TRBV28 to TRBJ2-5; tentatively, D is TRBD1 (6 bases). The CDR3 runs 13 residues. Germline CDR1 reads MDHEN; CDR2 reads SYDVKM. With 3 bases removed from V and 4 bases from J, the gap between germline ends came to 9 bases. The CDR3 here is CASSLVGAETQYF. The CDR3 nucleotides read TGTGCCAGCAGTTTGGTGGGGGCAGAGACCCAGTACTTC.

The CDR3 region has the DNA TGTGCCAGCAGCAGGGACAGGGCAGGCACTGAAGCTTTCTTT. It encodes CASSRDRAGTEAFF. V gene TRBV7-9 combines with J gene TRBJ1-1; 9 bases agree with TRBD1. This CDR3 contains 14 residues. Germline trimming cut 5 bases from V and 4 bases from J; bases unmatched to any gene: 5. Germline CDR1 reads SEHNR; CDR2 reads FQNEAQ (reference sequence). Complete variable domain (other parts from reference TRBV7-9 and TRBJ1-1): DTGVSQNPRHKITKRGQNVTFRCDPISEHNRLYWYRQTLGQGPEFLTYFQNEAQLEKSRLLSDRFSAERPKGSFSTLEIQRTEQGDSAMYLCASSRDRAGTEAFFGQGTRLTVV.

The J gene is TRBJ2-1, the V gene TRBV7-9, with a weak D call TRBD2 (5 bases). V dropped 4 bases and J dropped 1 base, with 14 bases sitting between them. Germline V gene lookup returns CDR1 SEHNR and CDR2 FQNEAQ (reference sequence). This CDR3 region has 16 residues. In nucleotides, the CDR3 is TGTGCCAGCAGCTCCACCCTAGCCCGATCCTACAATGAGCAGTTCTTC. As protein: CASSSTLARSYNEQFF.

A single count supports this clone. The rearrangement uses TRBV19 and TRBJ2-3; 9 bases match TRBD2. From germline, CDR1 is LNHDA and CDR2 SQIVND (reference sequence). This CDR3 has 15 residues. The V gene end was trimmed by 11 bases and the J gene end by 1 base; junction bases not matched to a gene: 10. CDR3 sequence reads: CAASGAGGGTDTQYF. For the CDR3, the DNA is TGTGCCGCCTCCGGAGCGGGGGGTGGCACAGATACGCAGTATTTT.

The V and J genes are TRBV10-3 and TRBJ1-5; D remains unclear. V was cut by 8 bases and J by 0 bases, with 11 bases left in between. The germline V gene encodes CDR1 ENHRY and CDR2 SYGVKD. This CDR3 is built from 14 residues. CDR3 amino acids: CAIHPQYSNQPQHF. Written as DNA, the CDR3 is TGTGCCATCCACCCTCAGTATAGCAATCAGCCCCAGCATTTT.

V is TRBV2 and J is TRBJ1-1; D is perhaps TRBD1 (6 bases). The CDR3 extends over 15 amino acids. CDR1 is SNHLY, CDR2 FYNNEI, per germline. Trimming left V 6 bases short and J 5 bases short, with 19 bases between. The CDR3: CASRYNRVQGTEAFF. The CDR3 DNA follows: TGTGCCAGCAGGTACAACAGGGTTCAGGGAACTGAAGCTTTCTTT.

The chain uses TRBV30 and TRBJ1-1, with D possibly TRBD1 on 5 matching bases. The CDR3 loop spans 13 amino acids. The germline V gene encodes CDR1 GTSNPN and CDR2 SVGIG (reference sequence). V lost 1 base to trimming and J lost 4 bases, with 10 bases between them. The CDR3 bases are TGTGCCTGGAGTGAGCAGGGATCCACTGAAGCTTTCTTT. It yields the protein CAWSEQGSTEAFF.

The chain uses TRBV7-9 and TRBJ2-1, with 7 bases fitting TRBD1. This CDR3 region has 16 residues. The V gene's germline CDR1 is SEHNR and CDR2 FQNEAQ (reference sequence). V trimming: 3 bases; J trimming: 0 bases; junction bases outside the gene matches: 5. The CDR3 DNA follows: TGTGCCAGCAGCTTTCGGGGACAGAGCTCCTACAATGAGCAGTTCTTC. Amino acids: CASSFRGQSSYNEQFF.

This clone was seen only once. The chain joins TRBV5-4 to TRBJ2-5, with 10 bases lining up with TRBD2. Losses at the gene ends were 0 bases for V and 3 bases for J; bases not matched to a gene: 8. Germline V gene sequence: CDR1 SGHNT, CDR2 YYREEE (reference sequence). The CDR3 runs 17 residues. The CDR3 spells CASSLDLAGALKETQYF. The CDR3 region has the DNA TGTGCCAGCAGCTTGGACCTAGCGGGGGCCTTAAAAGAGACCCAGTACTTC.

The V and J genes are TRBV10-3 and TRBJ2-2, with D possibly TRBD2 on 6 matching bases. The CDR3 contains 17 residues. V was shortened by 4 bases and J by 3 bases, with 18 bases between the two germline ends. Germline V gives CDR1 ENHRY, CDR2 SYGVKD. CDR3 loop: CAISGRPGREDTGELFF. CDR3 nucleotide sequence: TGTGCCATCAGTGGTAGGCCGGGCAGGGAGGACACCGGGGAGCTGTTTTTT.

This clone has just a few counts. The chain recombines TRBV4-1 with TRBJ1-6, with no clear D. The CDR3 covers 14 residues. Trimming stripped 3 bases from V and 7 bases from J, with 10 bases between. The germline V gene has CDR1 MGHRA and CDR2 YSYEKL. The CDR3 sequence is CASSHPPENSPLHF. The CDR3 coding sequence is TGCGCCAGCAGCCACCCCCCGGAGAATTCACCCCTCCACTTT.

The chain combines TRBV19 with TRBJ1-5; D remains unclear. This CDR3 has 15 amino acids. V was trimmed by 4 bases and J by 0 bases, leaving 10 bases between them. The V gene's germline CDR1 is LNHDA and CDR2 SQIVND (reference sequence). CDR3 sequence (DNA): TGTGCCAGTAGTAACACCGCAAATAGCAATCAGCCCCAGCATTTT. This translates into CASSNTANSNQPQHF. Supplemented by reference TRBV19 and TRBJ1-5, the full variable domain reads DGGITQSPKYLFRKEGQNVTLSCEQNLNHDAMYWYRQDPGQGLRLIYYSQIVNDFQKGDIAEGYSVSREKKESFPLTVTSAQKNPTAFYLCASSNTANSNQPQHFGDGTRLSIL.

This chain joins TRBV7-9 and TRBJ2-2; 9 nucleotides match TRBD2. V lost 3 bases, J lost 6 bases, and 2 bases stayed unmatched. Germline CDR1 and CDR2: SEHNR and FQNEAQ (reference sequence). CDR3 length: 14 residues. This CDR3 reads CASSLGLAAGELFF. CDR3 bases: TGTGCCAGCAGCTTGGGACTAGCAGCCGGGGAGCTGTTTTTT. The variable domain in full, completed from reference TRBV7-9 and TRBJ2-2, reads DTGVSQNPRHKITKRGQNVTFRCDPISEHNRLYWYRQTLGQGPEFLTYFQNEAQLEKSRLLSDRFSAERPKGSFSTLEIQRTEQGDSAMYLCASSLGLAAGELFFGEGSRLTVL.

This clone showed up just a few times. The gene calls are TRBV19 and TRBJ2-1; the D gene is possibly TRBD2 (6 bases). The germline V gene encodes CDR1 LNHDA and CDR2 SQIVND (reference sequence). The ends were cut back, 7 bases at V and 9 bases at J, with 13 bases in the middle. The CDR3 has 12 amino acids. CDR3 DNA: TGTGCCAGTACCGCCGAGGGAGGTGAGCAGTTCTTC. Translated: CASTAEGGEQFF.

This clone was seen once. The genes are TRBV30 and TRBJ1-2; 8 bases match TRBD1. After removal of 8 bases from V and 5 bases from J, the junction contained 4 bases not matched to a gene. CDR1 and CDR2 from the germline V gene are GTSNPN and SVGIG (reference sequence). The CDR3 is 11 amino acids. The CDR3 here is CARRTGYGYTF. CDR3 nucleotides: TGTGCCCGAAGGACAGGGTATGGCTACACCTTC.

Only one count was recorded for this clone. V usage is TRBV5-1 and J usage is TRBJ2-5; TRBD2 agrees at 10 bases. Germline V gives CDR1 SGHRS, CDR2 YFSETQ. The CDR3 spans 16 residues. Losses at the gene ends were 1 base for V and 3 bases for J; bases not matched to a gene: 6. The CDR3 loop is CASSLNPSGGEETQYF. The CDR3 DNA reads TGCGCCAGCAGCTTGAATCCTAGCGGGGGAGAAGAGACCCAGTACTTC.